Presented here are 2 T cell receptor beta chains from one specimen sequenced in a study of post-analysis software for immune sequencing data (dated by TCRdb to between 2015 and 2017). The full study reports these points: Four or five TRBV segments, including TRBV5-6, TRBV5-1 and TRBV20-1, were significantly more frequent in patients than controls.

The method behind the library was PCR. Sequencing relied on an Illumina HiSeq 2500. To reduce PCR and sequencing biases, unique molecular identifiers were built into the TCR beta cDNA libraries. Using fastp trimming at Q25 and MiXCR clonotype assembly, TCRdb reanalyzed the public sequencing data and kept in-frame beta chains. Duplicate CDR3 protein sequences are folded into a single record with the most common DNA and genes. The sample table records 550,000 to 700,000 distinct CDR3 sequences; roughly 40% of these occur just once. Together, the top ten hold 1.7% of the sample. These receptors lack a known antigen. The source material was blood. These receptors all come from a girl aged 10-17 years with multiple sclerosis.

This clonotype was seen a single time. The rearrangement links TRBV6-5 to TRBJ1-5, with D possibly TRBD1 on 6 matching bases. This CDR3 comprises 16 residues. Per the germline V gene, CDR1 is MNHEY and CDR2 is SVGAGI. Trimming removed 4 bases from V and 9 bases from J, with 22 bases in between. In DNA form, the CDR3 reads TGTGCCAGCAGTTCCCTAGGACAGAGGGCCGATCTGCCCCAGCATTTT. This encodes CASSSLGQRADLPQHF.

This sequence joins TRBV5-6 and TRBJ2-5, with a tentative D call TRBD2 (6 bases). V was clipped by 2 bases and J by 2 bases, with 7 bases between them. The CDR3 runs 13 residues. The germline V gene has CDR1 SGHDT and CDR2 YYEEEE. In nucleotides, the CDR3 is TGTGCCAGCAGCTTACTAGCACAAGAGACCCAGTACTTC. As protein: CASSLLAQETQYF.